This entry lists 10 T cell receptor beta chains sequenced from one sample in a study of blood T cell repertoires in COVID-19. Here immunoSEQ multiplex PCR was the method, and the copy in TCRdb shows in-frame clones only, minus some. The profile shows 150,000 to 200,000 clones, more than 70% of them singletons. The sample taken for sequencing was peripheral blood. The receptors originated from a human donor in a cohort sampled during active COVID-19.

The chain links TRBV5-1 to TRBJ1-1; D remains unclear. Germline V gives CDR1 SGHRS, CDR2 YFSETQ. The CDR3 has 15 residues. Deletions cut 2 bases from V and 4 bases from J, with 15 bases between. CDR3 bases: TGCGCCAGCAGCTTTGACTATTCACTGTCCACTGAAGCTTTCTTT. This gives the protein CASSFDYSLSTEAFF.

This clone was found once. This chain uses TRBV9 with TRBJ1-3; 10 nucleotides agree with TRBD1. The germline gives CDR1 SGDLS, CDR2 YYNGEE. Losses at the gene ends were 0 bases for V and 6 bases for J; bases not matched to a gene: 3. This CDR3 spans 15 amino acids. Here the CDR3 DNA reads TGTGCCAGCAGCGTAGGGGGGACAGGGGTAAACACCATATATTTT. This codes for CASSVGGTGVNTIYF.

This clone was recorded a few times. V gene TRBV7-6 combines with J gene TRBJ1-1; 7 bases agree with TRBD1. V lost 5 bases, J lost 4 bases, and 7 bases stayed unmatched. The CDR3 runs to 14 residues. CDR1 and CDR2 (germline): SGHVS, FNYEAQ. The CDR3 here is CASSPRQGPTEAFF. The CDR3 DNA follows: TGTGCCAGCAGCCCCCGACAGGGCCCCACTGAAGCTTTCTTT.

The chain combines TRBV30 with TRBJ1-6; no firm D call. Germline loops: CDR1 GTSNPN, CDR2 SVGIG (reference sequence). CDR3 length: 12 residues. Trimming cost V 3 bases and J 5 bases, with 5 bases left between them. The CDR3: CAWSQNNSPLHF. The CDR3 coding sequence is TGTGCCTGGAGCCAGAATAATTCACCCCTCCACTTT.

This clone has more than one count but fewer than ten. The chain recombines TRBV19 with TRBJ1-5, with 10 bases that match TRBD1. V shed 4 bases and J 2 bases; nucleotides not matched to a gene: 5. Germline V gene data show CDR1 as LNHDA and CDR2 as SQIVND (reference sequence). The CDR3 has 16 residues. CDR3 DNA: TGTGCCAGTAGTACTGCCGGGACAGGGGGCAATCAGCCCCAGCATTTT. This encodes CASSTAGTGGNQPQHF.

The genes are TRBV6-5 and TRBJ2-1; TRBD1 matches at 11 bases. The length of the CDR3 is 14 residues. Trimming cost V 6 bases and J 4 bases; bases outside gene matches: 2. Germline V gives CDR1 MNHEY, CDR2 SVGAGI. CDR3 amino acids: CASSGQGAYNEQFF. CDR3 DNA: TGTGCCAGCAGCGGACAGGGGGCATACAATGAGCAGTTCTTC.

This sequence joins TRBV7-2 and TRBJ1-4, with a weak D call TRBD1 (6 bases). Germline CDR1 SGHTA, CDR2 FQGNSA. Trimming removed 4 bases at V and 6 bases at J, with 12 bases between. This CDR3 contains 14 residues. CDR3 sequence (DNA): TGTGCCAGCAGCTCACAGGGATGGGATGAAAAACTGTTTTTT. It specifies CASSSQGWDEKLFF. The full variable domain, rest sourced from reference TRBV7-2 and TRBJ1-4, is GAGVSQSPSNKVTEKGKDVELRCDPISGHTALYWYRQSLGQGLEFLIYFQGNSAPDKSGLPSDRFSAERTGGSVSTLTIQRTQQEDSAVYLCASSSQGWDEKLFFGSGTQLSVL.

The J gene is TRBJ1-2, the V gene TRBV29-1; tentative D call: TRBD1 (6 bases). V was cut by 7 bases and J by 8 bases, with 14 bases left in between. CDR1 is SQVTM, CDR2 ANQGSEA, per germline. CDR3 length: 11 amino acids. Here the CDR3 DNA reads TGCAGCGCTGCACAGGGTGGCGGCTACACCTTC. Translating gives CSAAQGGGYTF.

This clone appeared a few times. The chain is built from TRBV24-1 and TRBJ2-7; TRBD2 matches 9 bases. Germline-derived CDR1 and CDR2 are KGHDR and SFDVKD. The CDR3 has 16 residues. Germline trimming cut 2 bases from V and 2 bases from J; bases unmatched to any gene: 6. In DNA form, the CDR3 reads TGTGCCACCAGTGATTGGAGACTAGCGGAGACCTACGAGCAGTACTTC. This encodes CATSDWRLAETYEQYF.

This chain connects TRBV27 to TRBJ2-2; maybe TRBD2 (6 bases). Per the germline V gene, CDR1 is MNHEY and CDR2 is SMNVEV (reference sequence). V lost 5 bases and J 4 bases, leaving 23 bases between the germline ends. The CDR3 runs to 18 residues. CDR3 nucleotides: TGTGCCAGCAGTGCCACAGCGTGGGGGGACTCCGCCACCGGGGAGCTGTTTTTT. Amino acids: CASSATAWGDSATGELFF.